The T cell receptor beta chain described here comes from a study of T-cell memory formation after mild COVID-19. The CDR3 length is 20 residues. Germline lookup yields CDR1 SEHNR and CDR2 FQNEAQ (reference sequence). V shed 5 bases and J shed 3 bases, with 26 bases lying between them. 5'RACE primed at constant segments yielded TCR alpha and TCR beta cDNA libraries bearing sample barcodes and UMIs. Each CDR3 protein gets one entry after TCRdb re-called the 5' RACE reads with MiXCR. The sample contains about 280,000 distinct CDR3 sequences, 8.2% of which appear only once. Study findings and constraints: Prior to infection, memory already included some responding clones, suggesting cross-reactive memory joined. CD4/CD8 balance held among clones contracting day 15 to 85, and later expanders leaned CD4+.

To note about this clonotype: Its specificity is unknown.

Sequenced: PBMCs or a T cell subset sorted from them (not recorded which). The chain couples TRBV7-9 to TRBJ2-6; D is perhaps TRBD1 (6 bases). This TCR derives from a man in his late teens or twenties who had mild COVID-19 (a few samples of this study predate the infection). Cell type and time point are not known. The CDR3 region is CASSATRARGLGYGANVLTF. CDR3 in DNA: TGTGCCAGCAGCGCCACGAGGGCCAGGGGCCTAGGTTATGGGGCCAACGTCCTGACTTTC.